This TCR beta chain was sequenced during a study of early T cells in non-severe SARS-CoV-2 infection listed by TCRdb under 2021. Context from the whole study: Because TCR sequencing relied on bulk RNA taken from unsorted whole blood, pairing of alpha and beta chains was not possible. Study-wide findings and limitations: VDJdb matching was skewed toward anti-spike CD8 responses and likely underestimated virus-specific expansions, missing private and CD4 specificities.

Receptor libraries were prepared by 5' RACE. Sequencing relied on a NextSeq 500. The TCR library protocol attached unique molecular identifiers to individual cDNA molecules to correct for sequencing error and PCR bias. TCR alpha and beta chains were both sequenced, and the abundances of alpha and beta sequences in each sample were closely correlated with each other. As for how the authors treated the data: Decombinator V4 was used to perform V gene, J gene and CDR3 annotation of TCR sequences. TCRs were defined as expanded if a significant change between any two time points was detected under a Poisson model with p below 0.0001. Abundances of TCRs were expressed as counts per million after normalisation to the total number of TCRs sequenced in each sample. MAIT TCRs were defined by TRAV1-2 paired with TRAJ12, TRAJ20 or TRAJ33, and iNKT TCRs by TRAV10 paired with TRAJ18. VDJdb, accessed 1 November 2021, was searched for CMV, EBV and SARS-CoV-2 annotated TCRs, with TCRs annotated for multiple antigens excluded. The raw public reads went through TCRdb reprocessing: fastp at Q25, MiXCR clone calling, in-frame beta chains kept. Rows are combined by CDR3 protein, so each entry shows the most common genes and DNA. TCRdb assigned the V and J calls; the authors' analysis was not used. This sample is represented by around 64,000 distinct CDR3 sequences; about an eighth of them were singletons. The biggest ten clones account for roughly 5.7% of the sample.

As for this clonotype: The antigen it recognizes is unknown. Base qualities were left out, and no much larger clone turns up one base away.

This was a case-control study nested in a cohort of healthcare workers in London, UK, who had nasopharyngeal swab PCR tests and blood samples taken every week. Between 23 and 31 March 2020, the week of the UK lockdown, healthcare workers were enrolled and then followed up weekly for as long as 16 weeks. CDR3 length: 13 amino acids, cysteine to phenylalanine. The CDR3 DNA has 39 bases and is translated from base 1. Looking up the germline V gene yields CDR1 MDHEN and CDR2 SYDVKM. The germline ends are 10 bases apart after V is trimmed by 6 bases and J by 1 base. The sample consisted of whole blood, taken at baseline. This TCR was recovered from an adult who was a healthcare worker with PCR-confirmed SARS-CoV-2 infection or an uninfected control (not recorded which). The sequence links TRBV28 to TRBJ2-7; the D segment might be TRBD1 or TRBD2, since each matches 6 bases. The nucleotide sequence is given as TGTGCCAGCAGACGGGGGCAGTCCTACGAGCAGTACTTC. This encodes CASRRGQSYEQYF.